This is a list of T cell receptor beta chains from one sample in a study of blood T cell repertoires in COVID-19. TCRdb keeps only in-frame clones here, not all; method: immunoSEQ multiplex PCR. The top ten hold approximately 1.6% of the sample, which has roughly 90,000 clones, roughly 90% seen once. Sequencing was carried out using peripheral blood. These TCRs come from a human donor with active COVID-19. The donor label of this sample is uncertain. CDR3s include the opening cysteine and the closing phenylalanine or tryptophan. A D gene is named only where the DNA matches it firmly. The size field is filled for only some rows; it gives once, few, many or a size class.

V gene: TRBV7-2; J gene: TRBJ1-1; D gene: NA; clone size: NA; CDR3 protein: CASSFVFTEAFF; CDR3 DNA: TGTGCCAGCAGCTTCGTATTCACTGAAGCTTTCTTT
V gene: TRBV4-3; J gene: TRBJ2-1; D gene: TRBD2; clone size: NA; CDR3 protein: CASSPEGAGGPGEQFF; CDR3 DNA: TGCGCCAGCAGCCCCGAAGGTGCGGGGGGGCCAGGTGAGCAGTTCTTC
V gene: TRBV2; J gene: TRBJ1-4; D gene: TRBD1; clone size: NA; CDR3 protein: CASSEGKGTGDEKLFF; CDR3 DNA: TGTGCCAGCAGTGAAGGAAAAGGGACAGGGGATGAAAAACTGTTTTTT
V gene: TRBV1; J gene: TRBJ2-5; D gene: NA; clone size: NA; CDR3 protein: CTSSQDLYGGARAQETQYF; CDR3 DNA: TGCACCAGCAGCCAAGATCTTTACGGGGGTGCCCGGGCCCAAGAGACCCAGTACTTC
V gene: TRBV2; J gene: TRBJ2-3; D gene: TRBD2; clone size: NA; CDR3 protein: CASSWPASGGRDTQYF; CDR3 DNA: TGTGCCAGCAGTTGGCCCGCTAGCGGGGGCAGAGATACGCAGTATTTT
V gene: TRBV10-1; J gene: TRBJ2-1; D gene: NA; clone size: NA; CDR3 protein: CASSPNRVNEQFF; CDR3 DNA: TGCGCCAGCAGTCCGAACAGGGTCAATGAGCAGTTCTTC
V gene: TRBV3-1/TRBV3-2; J gene: TRBJ1-2; D gene: TRBD1; clone size: NA; CDR3 protein: CASSPFPGQGGEGGYTF; CDR3 DNA: TGTGCCAGCAGCCCGTTCCCCGGACAGGGAGGGGAGGGTGGCTACACCTTC
V gene: TRBV27; J gene: TRBJ2-3; D gene: NA; clone size: NA; CDR3 protein: CASSADSLDTQYF; CDR3 DNA: TGTGCCAGCAGTGCCGACAGCTTAGATACGCAGTATTTT
V gene: TRBV4-3; J gene: TRBJ2-2; D gene: TRBD2; clone size: NA; CDR3 protein: CASSQIGQRGGFAGELFF; CDR3 DNA: TGCGCCAGCAGCCAAATCGGCCAGCGGGGGGGATTCGCCGGGGAGCTGTTTTTT
V gene: TRBV7-9; J gene: TRBJ2-5; D gene: TRBD1; clone size: NA; CDR3 protein: CASSFGQGRETQYF; CDR3 DNA: TGTGCCAGCAGCTTCGGACAGGGGCGAGAGACCCAGTACTTC
V gene: TRBV7-6; J gene: TRBJ2-1; D gene: TRBD2; clone size: NA; CDR3 protein: CASSLGGGAYNEQFF; CDR3 DNA: TGTGCCAGCAGCTTAGGCGGGGGGGCCTACAATGAGCAGTTCTTC
V gene: TRBV27; J gene: TRBJ1-6; D gene: NA; clone size: NA; CDR3 protein: CASSRASGQALTNSPLHF; CDR3 DNA: TGTGCCAGCAGCAGGGCGTCCGGTCAGGCGCTCACGAATTCACCCCTCCACTTT
V gene: TRBV5-5; J gene: TRBJ2-5; D gene: NA; clone size: NA; CDR3 protein: CASHRAVGAQETQYF; CDR3 DNA: TGTGCCAGCCACCGCGCTGTAGGGGCCCAAGAGACCCAGTACTTC
V gene: TRBV7-2; J gene: TRBJ1-2; D gene: NA; clone size: NA; CDR3 protein: CASSLGSRNYGYTF; CDR3 DNA: TGTGCCAGCAGCTTAGGGAGCCGGAACTATGGCTACACCTTC
V gene: TRBV4-1; J gene: TRBJ1-2; D gene: NA; clone size: once; CDR3 protein: CASSQVRDYGYTF; CDR3 DNA: TGCGCCAGCAGCCAAGTCAGGGACTATGGCTACACCTTC
V gene: TRBV11-2; J gene: TRBJ2-3; D gene: TRBD2; clone size: NA; CDR3 protein: CASSSTSGGSTDTQYF; CDR3 DNA: TGTGCCAGCAGCTCGACTAGCGGGGGTAGCACAGATACGCAGTATTTT
V gene: TRBV7-9; J gene: TRBJ1-1; D gene: TRBD1; clone size: NA; CDR3 protein: CASSFSGGWDTEAFF; CDR3 DNA: TGTGCCAGCAGCTTCTCAGGGGGCTGGGACACTGAAGCTTTCTTT
V gene: TRBV3-1/TRBV3-2; J gene: TRBJ1-4; D gene: NA; clone size: NA; CDR3 protein: CASSPRVTTNEKLFF; CDR3 DNA: TGTGCCAGCAGCCCGCGCGTGACAACTAATGAAAAACTGTTTTTT
V gene: TRBV3-1/TRBV3-2; J gene: TRBJ1-1; D gene: NA; clone size: NA; CDR3 protein: CASSSTANTEAFF; CDR3 DNA: TGTGCCAGCAGCTCCACAGCGAACACTGAAGCTTTCTTT
V gene: TRBV7-9; J gene: TRBJ1-2; D gene: TRBD1; clone size: NA; CDR3 protein: CASRDRGRHYGYTF; CDR3 DNA: TGTGCCAGCAGGGACAGGGGGCGTCACTATGGCTACACCTTC
V gene: TRBV11-2; J gene: TRBJ2-7; D gene: NA; clone size: NA; CDR3 protein: CASSRLVRPYEQYF; CDR3 DNA: TGTGCCAGCAGCCGATTGGTGCGCCCCTACGAGCAGTACTTC
V gene: TRBV15; J gene: TRBJ2-7; D gene: TRBD1; clone size: NA; CDR3 protein: CATSRDLAGGGYEQYF; CDR3 DNA: TGTGCCACCAGCAGAGATCTGGCAGGGGGCGGCTACGAGCAGTACTTC
V gene: TRBV7-9; J gene: TRBJ1-1; D gene: TRBD1; clone size: NA; CDR3 protein: CASSGRTGLNTEAFF; CDR3 DNA: TGTGCCAGCAGCGGAAGGACAGGACTTAACACTGAAGCTTTCTTT
V gene: TRBV14; J gene: TRBJ2-5; D gene: TRBD2; clone size: NA; CDR3 protein: CASSRSLLASGGLETQYF; CDR3 DNA: TGTGCCAGCAGCCGAAGCCTTCTGGCTAGCGGGGGGTTGGAGACCCAGTACTTC
V gene: TRBV24-1; J gene: TRBJ2-2; D gene: NA; clone size: NA; CDR3 protein: CATSDRSTGELFF; CDR3 DNA: TGTGCCACCAGTGACCGTTCTACCGGGGAGCTGTTTTTT
V gene: TRBV6-4; J gene: TRBJ1-1; D gene: NA; clone size: NA; CDR3 protein: CASSLTENTEAFF; CDR3 DNA: TGTGCCAGCAGCTTGACAGAGAACACTGAAGCTTTCTTT
V gene: TRBV5-4; J gene: TRBJ1-1; D gene: NA; clone size: once; CDR3 protein: CASSSGTHTEAFF; CDR3 DNA: TGTGCCAGCAGCAGCGGGACACACACTGAAGCTTTCTTT
V gene: TRBV7-2; J gene: TRBJ1-3; D gene: NA; clone size: NA; CDR3 protein: CASSLFRSSGNTIYF; CDR3 DNA: TGTGCCAGCAGCTTATTCCGGAGCTCTGGAAACACCATATATTTT
V gene: TRBV7-9; J gene: TRBJ2-5; D gene: NA; clone size: NA; CDR3 protein: CASSLASGLQETQYF; CDR3 DNA: TGTGCCAGCAGCTTAGCTTCAGGACTCCAAGAGACCCAGTACTTC
V gene: TRBV6-5; J gene: TRBJ1-6; D gene: TRBD1; clone size: NA; CDR3 protein: CASRVLTGGNSPLHF; CDR3 DNA: TGTGCCAGCCGGGTCCTGACAGGGGGTAATTCACCCCTCCACTTT
V gene: TRBV7-9; J gene: TRBJ2-3; D gene: TRBD1; clone size: once; CDR3 protein: CASSTRTGLADTQYF; CDR3 DNA: TGTGCCAGCAGCACCCGGACAGGGTTAGCGGATACGCAGTATTTT
V gene: TRBV5-1; J gene: TRBJ1-2; D gene: TRBD1; clone size: NA; CDR3 protein: CASSLDRGFDGYTF; CDR3 DNA: TGCGCCAGCAGCTTGGACAGGGGTTTCGACGGCTACACCTTC
V gene: TRBV5-5; J gene: TRBJ2-5; D gene: NA; clone size: NA; CDR3 protein: CASSRQGLEETQYF; CDR3 DNA: TGTGCCAGCAGCCGGCAGGGTTTGGAAGAGACCCAGTACTTC
V gene: TRBV5-4; J gene: TRBJ2-7; D gene: TRBD2; clone size: NA; CDR3 protein: CASREGTSGIYEQYF; CDR3 DNA: TGTGCCAGCAGAGAGGGGACTAGCGGAATCTACGAGCAGTACTTC
V gene: TRBV18; J gene: TRBJ1-1; D gene: TRBD1; clone size: NA; CDR3 protein: CASSPGQGGNTEAFF; CDR3 DNA: TGTGCCAGCTCACCGGGACAGGGTGGGAACACTGAAGCTTTCTTT
V gene: TRBV4-2; J gene: TRBJ2-2; D gene: NA; clone size: NA; CDR3 protein: CASSPGTALGGTGELFF; CDR3 DNA: TGTGCCAGCAGCCCTGGGACGGCCCTCGGGGGCACCGGGGAGCTGTTTTTT
V gene: TRBV4-3; J gene: TRBJ1-4; D gene: TRBD1; clone size: NA; CDR3 protein: CASSQDLTPGQGHGWYEKLFF; CDR3 DNA: TGCGCCAGCAGCCAAGATCTGACTCCGGGACAGGGGCACGGTTGGTATGAAAAACTGTTTTTT
V gene: TRBV7-8; J gene: TRBJ1-2; D gene: TRBD1; clone size: NA; CDR3 protein: CASSSHHGDRANGYTF; CDR3 DNA: TGTGCCAGCAGCTCGCACCATGGGGACAGGGCAAATGGCTACACCTTC